This T cell receptor (beta chain) was profiled in a study of T cell responses to AZD1222 COVID-19 vaccine. For the study at large: Timing groups of about 4 and about 12 weeks for second doses were pooled. Study-wide results and caveats: It was only a handful of AZD1222 recipients who were seropositive at baseline. Targets within unmutated variant regions were reportedly found for nearly half of spike-specific TCRs.

To note about this clone: Its antigen is currently unknown.

Clones were read by immunoSEQ multiplex PCR, and TCRdb kept only the in-frame ones, dropping some. The table has 80,000 to 90,000 clones, around 92% seen once; the top ten hold more than 4.5%. Germline V CDR1 and CDR2: SGHRS, YFSETQ. The CDR3 runs to 15 residues. Deletions cut 2 bases from V and 4 bases from J, with 13 bases between. Sequencing used peripheral blood, obtained on day 0 of AZD1222 vaccination. The clonotype originates from an adult in good health. The genes are TRBV5-1 and TRBJ1-5; D unresolved. CDR3 loop: CASSFTGAGNQPQHF. The CDR3 region has the DNA TGCGCCAGCAGCTTTACCGGCGCGGGGAATCAGCCCCAGCATTTT.